This is a list of T cell receptor beta chains from one sample in a study of identical twins. Each CDR3 protein gets one entry after TCRdb re-called the 5' RACE reads with MiXCR. Found here are about 200,000 distinct CDR3 sequences, roughly a tenth of them singletons; the top ten hold 4% to 6%. Sequenced sample: memory (CD45RO+) T cells sorted from blood. The receptors were gathered from a young woman in good health. CDR3s include the opening cysteine and the closing phenylalanine or tryptophan. Fields, in order: CDR3 protein, CDR3 DNA, V gene, clone size, D gene, J gene. A D gene is named only where the DNA matches it firmly. Expanded clones are given a class, and other clones once, few, many or no size at all.

CASGFRPDSTDTQYF TGTGCCAGCGGGTTCAGGCCGGACAGCACAGATACGCAGTATTTT TRBV6-2/TRBV6-3 - - TRBJ2-3
CASSQEGQETQYF TGCGCCAGCAGCCAAGAGGGGCAAGAGACCCAGTACTTC TRBV4-1 few - TRBJ2-5
CASTPLRAWNIQYF TGTGCCAGCACCCCCTTGCGGGCCTGGAACATTCAGTACTTC TRBV2 - - TRBJ2-4
CASSPRVQPDTQYF TGTGCCAGCAGCCCCAGGGTTCAGCCAGATACGCAGTATTTT TRBV7-2 many - TRBJ2-3
CASSQGQGLGEQYF TGTGCCAGCTCACAGGGACAGGGTTTGGGCGAGCAGTACTTC TRBV18 - TRBD1 TRBJ2-7
CASSLTRQNEQFF TGTGCCAGCAGCTTGACCCGGCAGAATGAGCAGTTCTTC TRBV11-1 few - TRBJ2-1
CSVHKSGANVLTF TGCAGTGTACACAAATCCGGGGCCAACGTCCTGACTTTC TRBV20-1 few - TRBJ2-6
CSAYTGDPEAFF TGCAGTGCTTACACAGGGGACCCTGAAGCTTTCTTT TRBV20-1 - TRBD1 TRBJ1-1
CASSQTGTEQYF TGTGCCAGCAGTCAAACAGGGACCGAGCAGTACTTC TRBV6-5 many - TRBJ2-7
CASSLRRDREQFF TGTGCCAGCAGCCTCCGCCGCGATCGGGAGCAGTTCTTC TRBV11-2 many - TRBJ2-1
CASSPDGGYGYTF TGTGCCAGCAGCCCAGACGGGGGGTATGGCTACACCTTC TRBV12-3/TRBV12-4 many - TRBJ1-2
CASSLRSGEYKLFF TGTGCCAGCAGCTTAAGGAGCGGGGAGTACAAACTGTTTTTT TRBV7-9 few - TRBJ1-4
CASSLSDTGSYEQYF TGTGCCAGCAGCTTATCCGATACTGGGTCCTACGAGCAGTACTTC TRBV11-3 - - TRBJ2-7
CASSHPGGGTNTGELFF TGTGCCAGCAGCCATCCGGGAGGAGGGACGAACACCGGGGAGCTGTTTTTT TRBV3-1 few TRBD2 TRBJ2-2
CSARLAGQVAGELFF TGCAGTGCGAGACTAGCGGGGCAGGTCGCGGGGGAGCTGTTTTTT TRBV20-1 few TRBD2 TRBJ2-2
CASSVGLAGEREFF TGTGCCAGCAGCGTGGGACTAGCGGGAGAAAGGGAATTCTTC TRBV9 many TRBD2 TRBJ2-1
CSVGTDSNQPQHF TGCAGCGTAGGGACAGATAGCAATCAGCCCCAGCATTTT TRBV29-1 - TRBD1 TRBJ1-5
CSATRGHNEQFF TGCAGTGCTACTCGAGGCCATAATGAGCAGTTCTTC TRBV20-1 - - TRBJ2-1
CSVEIRGFSYGYTF TGCAGCGTTGAAATTAGGGGGTTTAGCTATGGCTACACCTTC TRBV29-1 many - TRBJ1-2
CSARASGPSSYNSPLHF TGCAGTGCTAGAGCATCAGGCCCGAGCTCCTATAATTCACCCCTCCACTTT TRBV20-1 few - TRBJ1-6
CASSLTGGVAFF TGTGCCAGCAGTCTGACAGGGGGCGTAGCTTTCTTT TRBV27 few TRBD1 TRBJ1-1
CASSQDSRTGRLEQYF TGCGCCAGCAGCCAAGATTCCAGGACAGGGAGACTGGAGCAGTACTTC TRBV4-1 - TRBD1 TRBJ2-7
CASSSFGTSRGETQYF TGTGCCAGCAGCTCCTTTGGGACTAGCCGGGGGGAGACCCAGTACTTC TRBV9 many TRBD2 TRBJ2-5
CASSVGVRTEAFF TGTGCCAGCAGCGTCGGGGTGAGGACTGAAGCTTTCTTT TRBV27 - - TRBJ1-1
CASSYPKGAEETQYF TGTGCCAGCAGTTACCCGAAGGGGGCGGAGGAGACCCAGTACTTC TRBV6-5 few TRBD1 TRBJ2-5
CASSDNRGLGTQYF TGTGCCAGCAGCGATAACAGGGGGCTGGGGACCCAGTACTTC TRBV7-9 few TRBD1 TRBJ2-5
CSVGGTGGKSFSPEAFF TGCAGCGTTGGCGGGACAGGGGGAAAAAGTTTCAGCCCTGAAGCTTTCTTT TRBV29-1 many TRBD1 TRBJ1-1
CASSRTGRGIGSYEQYF TGCGCCAGCAGCCGAACTGGTCGGGGAATCGGGTCCTACGAGCAGTACTTC TRBV5-1 - - TRBJ2-7
CATSRGPSGIAQPQHF TGTGCCACCAGCAGAGGCCCTTCAGGGATTGCTCAGCCCCAGCATTTT TRBV15 - - TRBJ1-5
CASSRDRGYEQYF TGCGCCAGCAGTCGGGACAGGGGATACGAGCAGTACTTC TRBV10-2 many TRBD1 TRBJ2-7
CASSLRDSQETQYF TGCGCCAGCAGCTTACGGGACAGCCAAGAGACCCAGTACTTC TRBV5-1 - TRBD1 TRBJ2-5
CASSQSGRANTGELFF TGCGCCAGCAGCCAGAGCGGGAGGGCCAACACCGGGGAGCTGTTTTTT TRBV5-1 - TRBD2 TRBJ2-2
CSVSSGTRNEQFF TGCAGCGTGTCTAGCGGGACAAGGAATGAGCAGTTCTTC TRBV29-1 many TRBD2 TRBJ2-1
CAWSPHNSNQPQHF TGTGCCTGGAGTCCTCACAATAGCAATCAGCCCCAGCATTTT TRBV30 - - TRBJ1-5
CASSLRGLAGEQYF TGTGCCAGCAGCCTAAGAGGGCTAGCGGGCGAGCAGTACTTC TRBV3-1 - TRBD2 TRBJ2-7
CATSPRGGPYNEQFF TGTGCCACCAGCCCCCGGGGGGGCCCCTACAATGAGCAGTTCTTC TRBV15 many TRBD2 TRBJ2-1
CASSLNRDREGEQYF TGTGCCAGCAGCTTAAACCGGGACAGGGAGGGCGAGCAGTACTTC TRBV11-2 few TRBD1 TRBJ2-7
CASSQTGDSYNEQFF TGTGCCAGCAGCCAAACCGGGGACAGCTACAATGAGCAGTTCTTC TRBV5-4 - TRBD1 TRBJ2-1
CASSLMGGGAFF TGTGCCAGCAGCTTGATGGGCGGCGGGGCTTTCTTT TRBV5-5 many - TRBJ1-1
CASSLGPLQASYNEQFF TGTGCCAGCAGCTTAGGTCCCCTCCAAGCGTCTTACAATGAGCAGTTCTTC TRBV7-8 many - TRBJ2-1
CAIRSPAGPTDTQYF TGTGCCATCAGGTCTCCAGCGGGTCCCACAGATACGCAGTATTTT TRBV10-3 - - TRBJ2-3
CSVVGHRYEQYF TGCAGCGTTGTAGGACACCGCTACGAGCAGTACTTC TRBV29-1 many - TRBJ2-7
CSVRAGGYVGELFF TGCAGCGTTCGAGCGGGAGGGTACGTCGGGGAGCTGTTTTTT TRBV29-1 - TRBD2 TRBJ2-2
CASNSVGGRDEQFF TGTGCCAGTAACAGCGTGGGAGGAAGGGATGAGCAGTTCTTC TRBV19 - - TRBJ2-1
CASSHPSGRAGDEQLF TGTGCCAGCAGCCATCCTAGCGGGAGGGCCGGTGATGAGCAGCTCTTC TRBV9 few TRBD2 TRBJ2-1
CATSDLVGELFF TGTGCCACCAGTGATTTAGTCGGGGAGCTGTTTTTT TRBV24-1 many - TRBJ2-2
CAIRMGGLATDTQYF TGTGCCATCAGGATGGGGGGGCTGGCCACAGATACGCAGTATTTT TRBV10-3 few - TRBJ2-3
CASSSSRVATEAFF TGTGCCAGCTCAAGTAGCAGGGTGGCCACTGAAGCTTTCTTT TRBV18 - - TRBJ1-1
CASSRQVNTEAFF TGTGCCAGCTCAAGACAGGTGAACACTGAAGCTTTCTTT TRBV18 many - TRBJ1-1
CAIGGPPGRDRFPHQPQHF TGTGCCATCGGGGGCCCCCCGGGCAGGGACAGATTTCCTCATCAGCCCCAGCATTTT TRBV10-3 medium-sized TRBD1 TRBJ1-5